The 6 T cell receptor beta chains listed next were all sequenced from one sample in a study of control samples from healthy donors and cancer patients (dated by TCRdb to 2019 to 2021). The method behind the library was the immunoSEQ multiplex PCR assay. In its TCRdb copy, this immuneACCESS table keeps in-frame sequences only and misses some clones. Where compared with another copy, unresolved V genes explain less than half of these, and the others have no known cause. The sample table lists over 150,000 clones, 85% to 90% of them with a count of one. The top ten hold around 1.4% of the sample. Sample: blood. Source of these receptors: a woman aged 50 to 60 in good health.

This chain connects TRBV18 to TRBJ2-1, with TRBD2 identical over 8 bases. The CDR3 loop spans 16 amino acids. The J segment lost 8 bases and the V segment lost 3 bases, leaving 12 bases of the junction unmatched. Germline lookup yields CDR1 KGHSH and CDR2 LQKENI. CDR3 sequence reads: CASSPSPTAGVDEQFF. The CDR3, as DNA: TGTGCCAGCTCACCCAGCCCGACAGCGGGAGTGGATGAGCAGTTCTTC.

This clone was counted between two and nine times. The chain combines TRBV4-3 with TRBJ1-4; TRBD1 might be the D (5 bases). Germline V lookup: CDR1 LGHNA, CDR2 YSLEER. V was shortened by 4 bases and J by 3 bases, with 12 bases between the two germline ends. The CDR3 contains 15 residues. The CDR3 sequence: CASSRGGAANEKLFF. Here the CDR3 DNA reads TGCGCCAGCAGCCGCGGAGGGGCGGCTAATGAAAAACTGTTTTTT.

The rearrangement joins TRBV7-2 to TRBJ2-5; possibly TRBD1 or TRBD2 for D (5 bases each). The V gene's germline CDR1 is SGHTA and CDR2 FQGNSA. This CDR3 region has 12 residues. The V end was cut by 5 bases, the J end by 8 bases, with 12 bases between. For the CDR3, the DNA is TGTGCCAGCAGCCGGGACCCCCAAACCCAGTACTTC. Its protein product is CASSRDPQTQYF.

In DNA form, the CDR3 reads TGTGCCACCAGTGAAGTGGGACAGGTCACCGGGGAGCTGTTTTTT. Protein product: CATSEVGQVTGELFF. The V call is TRBV24-1, the J call TRBJ2-2; 8 bases agree with TRBD1. Germline-derived CDR1 and CDR2 are KGHDR and SFDVKD. The CDR3 length is 15 residues. V was clipped by 4 bases and J by 4 bases; unmatched bases: 4.

This clone came up a few times. The chain is built from TRBV4-1 and TRBJ1-1, with 8 bases lining up with TRBD1. V gave up 3 bases and J gave up 4 bases; unmatched junction bases: 10. The CDR3 is 16 amino acids. Looked up from germline, CDR1 is MGHRA and CDR2 is YSYEKL. CDR3 sequence (DNA): TGCGCCAGCAGCCACTCAAAAGACAGGGGAGGCACTGAAGCTTTCTTT. It translates to CASSHSKDRGGTEAFF.

The rearrangement uses TRBV23-1 and TRBJ2-2; 10 bases agree with TRBD1. Being an ORF, TRBV23-1 has a function that is uncertain. The CDR3 is 15 amino acids. Trimming removed 4 bases from V and 5 bases from J; junction bases left unmatched: 4. CDR3 protein: CASSRQGALTGELFF. The CDR3 DNA follows: TGCGCCAGCAGTCGACAGGGGGCTTTAACCGGGGAGCTGTTTTTT.